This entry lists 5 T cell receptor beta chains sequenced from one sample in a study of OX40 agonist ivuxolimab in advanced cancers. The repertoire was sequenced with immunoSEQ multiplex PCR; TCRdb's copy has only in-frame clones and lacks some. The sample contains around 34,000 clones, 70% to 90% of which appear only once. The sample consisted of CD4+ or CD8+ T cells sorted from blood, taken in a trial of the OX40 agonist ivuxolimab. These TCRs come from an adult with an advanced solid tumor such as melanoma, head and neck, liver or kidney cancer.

CDR3 bases: TGTGCCAGCAGCTTAGAGACAGGGGATCAGCCCCAGCATTTT. Encoded protein: CASSLETGDQPQHF. The V call is TRBV7-6, the J call TRBJ1-5, with TRBD1 matching 8 bases. Germline CDR1 is SGHVS and CDR2 is FNYEAQ. The CDR3 is 14 amino acids. The V segment lost 1 base and the J segment 5 bases; nucleotides outside the gene matches: 1.

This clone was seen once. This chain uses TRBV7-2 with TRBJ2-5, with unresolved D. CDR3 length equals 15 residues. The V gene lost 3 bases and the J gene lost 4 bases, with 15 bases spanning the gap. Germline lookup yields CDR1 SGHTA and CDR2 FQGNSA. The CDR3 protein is CASSFSTSKVETQYF. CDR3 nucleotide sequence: TGTGCCAGCAGCTTCTCGACAAGTAAGGTAGAGACCCAGTACTTC. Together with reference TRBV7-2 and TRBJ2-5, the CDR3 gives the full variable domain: GAGVSQSPSNKVTEKGKDVELRCDPISGHTALYWYRQSLGQGLEFLIYFQGNSAPDKSGLPSDRFSAERTGGSVSTLTIQRTQQEDSAVYLCASSFSTSKVETQYFGPGTRLLVL.

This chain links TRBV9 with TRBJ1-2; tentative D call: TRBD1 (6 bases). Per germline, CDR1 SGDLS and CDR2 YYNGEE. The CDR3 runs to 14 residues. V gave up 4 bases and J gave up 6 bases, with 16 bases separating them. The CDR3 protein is CASSTPGGPDGYTF. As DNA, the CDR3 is TGTGCCAGCAGCACCCCGGGGGGGCCCGATGGCTACACCTTC.

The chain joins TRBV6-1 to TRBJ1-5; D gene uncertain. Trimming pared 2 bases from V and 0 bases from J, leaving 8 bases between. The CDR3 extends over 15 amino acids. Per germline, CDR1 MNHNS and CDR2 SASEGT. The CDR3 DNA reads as TGTGCCAGCAGTGAACCCACTTATAGCAATCAGCCCCAGCATTTT. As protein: CASSEPTYSNQPQHF.

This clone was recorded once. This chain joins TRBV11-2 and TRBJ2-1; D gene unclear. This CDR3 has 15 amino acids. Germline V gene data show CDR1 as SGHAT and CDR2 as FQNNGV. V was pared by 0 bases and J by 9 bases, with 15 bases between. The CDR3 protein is CASSLDSRLMAEQFF. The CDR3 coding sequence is TGTGCCAGCAGCTTAGATAGCCGCCTTATGGCTGAGCAGTTCTTC.